This T cell receptor beta chain was sequenced in a study of T-cell reconstitution after alpha-beta-depleted transplantation in children. During its preparation, the TCRbeta library received unique molecular identifiers. TCRdb called the PCR reads again in MiXCR, with one record for every CDR3 protein. The table lists about 540,000 distinct CDR3 sequences, around 19% of them singletons. This CDR3 comprises 14 residues. J gave up 4 bases and V 6 bases, and 7 bases lay outside the gene matches. The sample consisted of PBMCs from the stem cell graft donor, taken from the stem cell graft. V is TRBV12-3 or TRBV12-4 and J is TRBJ2-3; 7 bases agree with TRBD2. The origin of this receptor is a human donor who donated a stem cell graft to a child with acute lymphoblastic leukemia. CDR3 nucleotide sequence: TGTGCCAGCAGGGCGGGAGCTAATGCAGATACGCAGTATTTT. It yields the protein CASRAGANADTQYF.